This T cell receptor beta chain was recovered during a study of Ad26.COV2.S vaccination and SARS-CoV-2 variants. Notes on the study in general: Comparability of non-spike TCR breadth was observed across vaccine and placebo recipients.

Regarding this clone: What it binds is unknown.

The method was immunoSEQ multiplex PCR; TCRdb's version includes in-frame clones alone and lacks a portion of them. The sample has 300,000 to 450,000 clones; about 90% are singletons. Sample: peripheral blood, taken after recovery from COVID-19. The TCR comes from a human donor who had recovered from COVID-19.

The CDR3: CASSFPTGNTEAFF. CDR3 coding DNA: TGCGCCAGCAGCTTTCCGACAGGGAACACTGAAGCTTTCTTT. The chain recombines TRBV5-1 with TRBJ1-1; D is possibly TRBD1 (6 bases). Germline V CDR1 and CDR2: SGHRS, YFSETQ. V shed 2 bases and J shed 1 base, with 9 bases lying between them. CDR3 size: 14 residues.